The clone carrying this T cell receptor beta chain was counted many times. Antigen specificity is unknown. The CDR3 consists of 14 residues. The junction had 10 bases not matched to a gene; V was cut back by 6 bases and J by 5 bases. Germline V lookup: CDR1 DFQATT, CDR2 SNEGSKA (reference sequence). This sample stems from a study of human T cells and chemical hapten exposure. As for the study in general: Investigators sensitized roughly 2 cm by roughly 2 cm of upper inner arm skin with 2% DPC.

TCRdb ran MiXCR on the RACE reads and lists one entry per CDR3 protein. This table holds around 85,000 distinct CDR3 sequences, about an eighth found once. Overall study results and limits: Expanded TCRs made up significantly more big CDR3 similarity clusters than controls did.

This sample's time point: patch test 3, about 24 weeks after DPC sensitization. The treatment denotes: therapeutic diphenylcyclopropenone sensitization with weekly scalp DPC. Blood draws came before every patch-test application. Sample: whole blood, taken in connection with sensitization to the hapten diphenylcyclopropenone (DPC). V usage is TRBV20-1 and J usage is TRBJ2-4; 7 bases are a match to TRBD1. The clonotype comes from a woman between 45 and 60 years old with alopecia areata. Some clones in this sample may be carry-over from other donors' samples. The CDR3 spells CSAEATGQQNIQYF. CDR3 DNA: TGCAGTGCCGAAGCAACGGGACAGCAAAACATTCAGTACTTC.